This T cell receptor beta chain was found in a study of naive and memory T cell subsets. This clonotype was recorded at least ten times. Two oligonucleotides, mixed equimolar, formed the beta constant-region primer covering TRBC1 and TRBC2. TCRdb fed the UMI-ligation and nested PCR reads into MiXCR, producing one record per CDR3 protein. This sample has 120,000 to 150,000 distinct CDR3 sequences, with about 18% found just once. The source of this sequence is a human donor in good health. Specimen: naive CD4+ T cells from blood.

CDR3 coding DNA: TGTGCCAGCAGTTTCGGAGCAAGGAGCTCCTACGAGCAGTACTTC. Residues: CASSFGARSSYEQYF. This chain joins TRBV27 and TRBJ2-7; D gene uncertain. The CDR3 extends over 15 amino acids. In germline, CDR1 is MNHEY, CDR2 SMNVEV (reference sequence). The V end lost 3 bases, the J end lost 0 bases, and 12 bases lay between the germline ends.